These 18 T cell receptor beta chains were sequenced from one sample in a study of blood T cell repertoires in COVID-19. Repertoires were generated with immunoSEQ multiplex PCR, while TCRdb's copy carries only in-frame clones and drops some. The table shows 150,000 to 200,000 clones, with about 85% occurring only once. Sequencing used peripheral blood. The receptors originated from a man in his 60s with active or convalescent COVID-19.

The chain recombines TRBV19 with TRBJ1-1, with 7 nucleotides matching TRBD1. The CDR3 is 14 amino acids. V shed 8 bases, J shed 4 bases, and the junction held 10 bases outside the gene matches. Germline lookup yields CDR1 LNHDA and CDR2 SQIVND (reference sequence). In DNA, the CDR3 is TGTGCCAGTGCAGACAGGGCGATGGGCACTGAAGCTTTCTTT. It specifies CASADRAMGTEAFF.

This chain links TRBV6-1 with TRBJ1-3; D unclear. Trimming left V 3 bases short and J 0 bases short, with 15 bases between. Germline CDR1 reads MNHNS; CDR2 reads SASEGT. The CDR3 runs to 17 residues. This CDR3 reads CASSEHKDGSSGNTIYF. The CDR3 coding sequence is TGTGCCAGCAGTGAGCATAAGGACGGGAGCTCTGGAAACACCATATATTTT.

J is TRBJ2-3 and V is TRBV7-3, with 7 bases that match TRBD2. Germline V gene data show CDR1 as SGHTA and CDR2 as FQGTGA. V lost 5 bases to trimming and J lost 2 bases; unmatched junction nucleotides: 7. This CDR3 is built from 15 residues. CDR3 in DNA: TGTGCCAGCAGCACCAGCGGGGTCTACACAGATACGCAGTATTTT. Amino acid sequence: CASSTSGVYTDTQYF.

This clone was counted a few times. This chain joins TRBV7-3 and TRBJ1-2; D is perhaps TRBD1 (6 bases). This CDR3 contains 13 residues. Trimming stripped 4 bases from V and 6 bases from J, with 12 bases between. Germline loops: CDR1 SGHTA, CDR2 FQGTGA. The CDR3 protein is CASSSTGRDGYTF. CDR3 bases: TGTGCCAGCAGCTCCACAGGGCGGGATGGCTACACCTTC.

This rearrangement joins TRBV19 to TRBJ2-7; D is possibly TRBD2 (5 bases). The CDR3 contains 14 residues. Deletions cut 8 bases from V and 2 bases from J, with 16 bases between. The V gene's germline CDR1 is LNHDA and CDR2 SQIVND (reference sequence). The CDR3: CASSPARGTYEQYF. DNA of the CDR3: TGTGCCAGTTCCCCGGCCCGGGGAACCTACGAGCAGTACTTC.

The chain is built from TRBV11-3 and TRBJ1-1; TRBD1 aligns across 10 bases. The germline gives CDR1 SGHNT, CDR2 YENEEA. This CDR3 is 15 amino acids long. After removal of 7 bases from V and 4 bases from J, the junction contained 9 bases not matched to a gene. CDR3 residues: CASIERQGARTEAFF. DNA for the CDR3: TGTGCCAGCATCGAACGACAGGGGGCGCGCACTGAAGCTTTCTTT.

The chain links TRBV6-6 to TRBJ1-5; D is undetermined. This CDR3 contains 12 residues. Germline-derived CDR1 and CDR2 are MNHNY and SVGAGI (reference sequence). Trimming stripped 5 bases from V and 5 bases from J, with 7 bases between. The CDR3 loop reads CASSTDYQPQHF. CDR3 nucleotides: TGTGCCAGCAGTACAGATTATCAGCCCCAGCATTTT.

The V and J genes are TRBV4-1 and TRBJ1-1; D uncertain. Germline CDR1 is MGHRA and CDR2 is YSYEKL. V lost 5 bases and J lost 5, with 12 bases in between. CDR3 size: 13 residues. This CDR3 reads CASSNRGGTEAFF. CDR3 coding DNA: TGCGCCAGCAGCAACCGGGGAGGTACTGAAGCTTTCTTT.

This chain joins TRBV5-6 and TRBJ1-1, with TRBD1 as a possible D gene (6 bases). V lost 3 bases to trimming and J lost 4 bases, with 19 bases between them. The CDR3 is 16 amino acids. The germline CDR1 and CDR2 sequences are SGHDT and YYEEEE. CDR3 bases: TGTGCCAGCAGCTCTCGATTGGGGCGGGGGCGCACTGAAGCTTTCTTT. It translates to CASSSRLGRGRTEAFF.

V gene TRBV27 combines with J gene TRBJ1-4, with 9 bases identical to TRBD1. CDR1 is MNHEY, CDR2 SMNVEV, per germline (reference sequence). CDR3 size: 14 residues. Trimming cost V 6 bases and J 5 bases; bases outside gene matches: 4. As DNA, the CDR3 is TGTGCCAGCAGGACAGGGGGAGGAAATGAAAAACTGTTTTTT. Encoded protein: CASRTGGGNEKLFF.

The chain uses TRBV10-2 and TRBJ2-7; the match to TRBD1 covers 7 bases. Per germline, CDR1 WSHSY and CDR2 SAAADI. V shed 4 bases, J shed 9 bases, and the junction held 21 bases outside the gene matches. This CDR3 region has 17 residues. CDR3 amino acids: CASSGLGTETSTTTQYF. For the CDR3, the DNA is TGCGCCAGCAGTGGGTTAGGGACAGAGACCTCTACTACGACGCAGTACTTC.

The chain is built from TRBV19 and TRBJ1-5, with TRBD1 identical over 9 bases. The germline V gene encodes CDR1 LNHDA and CDR2 SQIVND (reference sequence). There are 15 residues in the CDR3. J gave up 5 bases and V 2 bases, and 4 bases lay outside the gene matches. The CDR3 sequence: CASSIMGTGYQPQHF. DNA of the CDR3: TGTGCCAGTAGTATAATGGGGACAGGGTATCAGCCCCAGCATTTT.

This clone was picked up one time. This same CDR3 is encoded by further DNA sequences in the sample. The rearrangement joins TRBV2 to TRBJ1-5; D not resolved. The V end was cut by 3 bases, the J end by 0 bases, with 3 bases between. CDR1 is SNHLY, CDR2 FYNNEI, per germline. The CDR3 extends over 13 amino acids. The CDR3 is CASSDNSNQPQHF. The DNA for the CDR3 is TGTGCCAGCAGTGACAATAGCAATCAGCCCCAGCATTTT.

CDR3 loop: CASSSDREGSNQPQHF. CDR3 DNA: TGTGCCAGTAGTTCGGACAGGGAAGGCAGCAATCAGCCCCAGCATTTT. V usage is TRBV19 and J usage is TRBJ1-5; 8 bases align to TRBD1. The CDR3 runs to 16 residues. V dropped 5 bases and J dropped 1; count of bases not matched to a gene: 7. Germline V gives CDR1 LNHDA, CDR2 SQIVND (reference sequence).

This clone came up once. This chain uses TRBV5-1 with TRBJ1-4; D possibly corresponds to TRBD1 (6 bases). With 3 bases removed from V and 0 bases from J, the gap between germline ends came to 15 bases. The germline V gene has CDR1 SGHRS and CDR2 YFSETQ. The CDR3 length is 17 residues. The CDR3 here is CASSSQGLGATNEKLFF. The CDR3 region has the DNA TGCGCCAGCAGCTCACAGGGTCTGGGTGCAACTAATGAAAAACTGTTTTTT.

The V gene is TRBV5-1, the J gene TRBJ1-6; TRBD1 agrees at 7 bases. Losses at the gene ends were 2 bases for V and 7 bases for J; bases not matched to a gene: 3. The CDR3 spans 14 residues. Germline V gives CDR1 SGHRS, CDR2 YFSETQ. The CDR3 here is CASSLTGENSPLHF. CDR3 in DNA: TGCGCCAGCAGCTTAACAGGGGAGAATTCACCCCTCCACTTT.

The chain combines TRBV7-2 with TRBJ2-7; 7 bases are shared with TRBD2. The CDR3 extends over 13 amino acids. The V gene end was trimmed by 5 bases and the J gene end by 4 bases; junction bases not matched to a gene: 5. Germline V gene sequence: CDR1 SGHTA, CDR2 FQGNSA. Here the CDR3 DNA reads TGTGCCAGCAGCGTCAGCGGGGCGTACGAGCAGTACTTC. It specifies CASSVSGAYEQYF.

The J gene is TRBJ1-4, the V gene TRBV10-3; 7 nucleotides line up with TRBD1. This CDR3 has 13 residues. The germline CDR1 and CDR2 sequences are ENHRY and SYGVKD. After removal of 6 bases from V and 7 bases from J, the junction contained 5 bases not matched to a gene. The CDR3 bases are TGTGCCATCAGAAGGGACAGTTCTGAAAAACTGTTTTTT. Residues: CAIRRDSSEKLFF.